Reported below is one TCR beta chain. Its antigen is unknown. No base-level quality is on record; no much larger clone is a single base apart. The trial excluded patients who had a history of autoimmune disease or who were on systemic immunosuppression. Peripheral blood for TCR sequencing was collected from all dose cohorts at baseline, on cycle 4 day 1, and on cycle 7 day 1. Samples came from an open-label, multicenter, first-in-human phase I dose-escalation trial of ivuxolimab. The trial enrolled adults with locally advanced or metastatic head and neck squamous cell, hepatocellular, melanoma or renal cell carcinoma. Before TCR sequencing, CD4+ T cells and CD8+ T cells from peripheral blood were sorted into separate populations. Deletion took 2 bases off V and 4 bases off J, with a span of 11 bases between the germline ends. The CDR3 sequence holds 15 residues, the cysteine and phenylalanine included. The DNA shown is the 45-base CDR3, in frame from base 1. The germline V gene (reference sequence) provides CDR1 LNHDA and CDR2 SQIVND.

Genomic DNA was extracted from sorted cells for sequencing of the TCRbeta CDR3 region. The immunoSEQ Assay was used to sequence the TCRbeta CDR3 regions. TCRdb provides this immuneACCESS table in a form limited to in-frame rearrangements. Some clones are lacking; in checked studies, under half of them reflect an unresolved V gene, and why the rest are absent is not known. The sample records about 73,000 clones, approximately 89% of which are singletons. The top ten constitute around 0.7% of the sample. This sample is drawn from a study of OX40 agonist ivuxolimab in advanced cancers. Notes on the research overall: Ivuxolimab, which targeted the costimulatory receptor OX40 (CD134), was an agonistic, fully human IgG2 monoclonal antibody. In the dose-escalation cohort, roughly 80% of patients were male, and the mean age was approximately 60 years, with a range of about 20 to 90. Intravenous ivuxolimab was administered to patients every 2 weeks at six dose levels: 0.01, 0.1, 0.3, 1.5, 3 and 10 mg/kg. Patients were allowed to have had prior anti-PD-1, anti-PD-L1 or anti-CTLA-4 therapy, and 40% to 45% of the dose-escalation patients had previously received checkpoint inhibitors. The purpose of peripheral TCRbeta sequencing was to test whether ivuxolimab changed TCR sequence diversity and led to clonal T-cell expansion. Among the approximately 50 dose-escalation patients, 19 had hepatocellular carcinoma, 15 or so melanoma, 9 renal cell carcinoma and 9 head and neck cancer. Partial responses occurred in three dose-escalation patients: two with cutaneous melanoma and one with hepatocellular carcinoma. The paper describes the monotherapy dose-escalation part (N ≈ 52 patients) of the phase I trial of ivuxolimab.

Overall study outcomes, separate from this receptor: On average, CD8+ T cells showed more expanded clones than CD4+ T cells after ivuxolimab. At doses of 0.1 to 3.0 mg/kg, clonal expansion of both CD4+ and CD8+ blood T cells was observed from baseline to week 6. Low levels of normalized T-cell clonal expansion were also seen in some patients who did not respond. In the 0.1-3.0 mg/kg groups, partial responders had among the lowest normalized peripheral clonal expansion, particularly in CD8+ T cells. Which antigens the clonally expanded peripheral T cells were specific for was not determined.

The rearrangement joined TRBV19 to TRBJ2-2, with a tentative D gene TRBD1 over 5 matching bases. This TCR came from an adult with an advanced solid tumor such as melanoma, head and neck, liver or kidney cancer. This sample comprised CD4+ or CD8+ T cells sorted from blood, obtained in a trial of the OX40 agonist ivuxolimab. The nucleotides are TGTGCCAGTAGTATACAGGTGGGGCCCACCGGGGAGCTGTTTTTT. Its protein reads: CASSIQVGPTGELFF. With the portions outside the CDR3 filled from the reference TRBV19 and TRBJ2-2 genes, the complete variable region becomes DGGITQSPKYLFRKEGQNVTLSCEQNLNHDAMYWYRQDPGQGLRLIYYSQIVNDFQKGDIAEGYSVSREKKESFPLTVTSAQKNPTAFYLCASSIQVGPTGELFFGEGSRLTVL.